Listed here are 23 T cell receptor beta chains from one sample, sequenced in a study of Ad26.COV2.S vaccination and SARS-CoV-2 variants. Profiling relied on immunoSEQ multiplex PCR, and the TCRdb table lists in-frame clones only, not all of them. This table holds under 150,000 clones, more than 80% found once. The sequencing used peripheral blood, collected after recovery from COVID-19. The receptors originated from a human donor who had recovered from COVID-19.

The chain combines TRBV2 with TRBJ2-1; D uncertain. Trimming pared 7 bases from V and 5 bases from J, leaving 6 bases between. Germline assignment: CDR1 SNHLY and CDR2 FYNNEI. CDR3 length: 11 amino acids. The chain's CDR3 is CASKVNNEQFF. CDR3 coding DNA: TGTGCCAGCAAAGTAAACAATGAGCAGTTCTTC.

The V call is TRBV6-1, the J call TRBJ2-7; D is unclear. CDR1 and CDR2 (germline): MNHNS, SASEGT. The CDR3 runs 14 residues. The V and J ends lost 3 bases and 2 bases respectively, with 11 bases between them. The chain's CDR3 is CASSDTSRTYEQYF. The CDR3 DNA is TGTGCCAGCAGTGACACCAGTAGGACCTACGAGCAGTACTTC.

The J gene is TRBJ2-6, the V gene TRBV6-6, with a weak D call TRBD1 (6 bases). With 6 bases removed from V and 1 base from J, the gap between germline ends came to 10 bases. This CDR3 comprises 15 residues. Per germline, CDR1 MNHNY and CDR2 SVGAGI (reference sequence). This CDR3 is CASSHGQSGANVLTF. In nucleotides, the CDR3 is TGTGCCAGCAGCCACGGACAGTCTGGGGCCAACGTCCTGACTTTC.

The V and J genes are TRBV6-5 and TRBJ2-2; D possibly matches TRBD1 or TRBD2 (6 bases each). V dropped 2 bases and J dropped 4 bases, with 14 bases sitting between them. There are 16 residues in the CDR3. The germline gives CDR1 MNHEY, CDR2 SVGAGI. Here the CDR3 DNA reads TGTGCCAGCAGTTACCATCTACAGGGAGGCACCGGGGAGCTGTTTTTT. Protein: CASSYHLQGGTGELFF.

The V and J genes are TRBV13 and TRBJ2-7; 9 bases are shared with TRBD1. The CDR3 covers 16 residues. The trim removed 5 bases at V and 5 bases at J, leaving 13 bases unmatched. Per germline, CDR1 PRHDT and CDR2 FYEKMQ (reference sequence). CDR3 DNA: TGTGCCAGCAGCCGAGGCGGGACAGGGAGAATCGACGAGCAGTACTTC. Its translation is CASSRGGTGRIDEQYF.

This chain links TRBV5-5 with TRBJ1-4, with 11 positions matching TRBD1. The germline V gene has CDR1 SGHKS and CDR2 YYEKEE (reference sequence). V trimming: 3 bases; J trimming: 7 bases; junction bases outside the gene matches: 8. The CDR3 sequence is 16 residues long. The CDR3 nucleotides read TGTGCCAGCAGCTGGGGAAGGGGACAGGGGGGTGAAAAACTGTTTTTT. Protein: CASSWGRGQGGEKLFF.

Only a few counts were recorded for this clone. The chain is built from TRBV28 and TRBJ1-3, with D hard to call. V was cut by 5 bases and J by 0 bases, with 11 bases left in between. The germline V gene encodes CDR1 MDHEN and CDR2 SYDVKM. There are 15 residues in the CDR3. CDR3 DNA: TGTGCCAGCAGTCCCACAGTCCTCTCTGGAAACACCATATATTTT. Amino acid sequence: CASSPTVLSGNTIYF. The full variable domain, completed using reference TRBV28 and TRBJ1-3, is DVKVTQSSRYLVKRTGEKVFLECVQDMDHENMFWYRQDPGLGLRLIYFSYDVKMKEKGDIPEGYSVSREKKERFSLILESASTNQTSMYLCASSPTVLSGNTIYFGEGSWLTVV.

The rearrangement joins TRBV6-2 or TRBV6-3 to TRBJ2-2; no clear D. CDR3 size: 13 residues. Trimming took 2 bases from V and 8 from J, leaving 9 bases between them. Germline values: CDR1 MNHEY, CDR2 SVGEGT. The CDR3 DNA reads as TGTGCCAGCAGTTACCGCACAACGGGGGAGCTGTTTTTT. Protein product: CASSYRTTGELFF.

The chain recombines TRBV12-3 or TRBV12-4 with TRBJ1-1; TRBD1 is a possible D gene (6 bases). V shed 10 bases and J shed 11 bases, with 17 bases lying between them. The length of the CDR3 is 11 residues. CDR3: CATHLEGDAFF. CDR3 bases: TGTGCCACCCACTTGGAGGGGGATGCTTTCTTT.

The V call is TRBV4-3, the J call TRBJ2-2; possibly TRBD2 for D (6 bases). Trimming removed 3 bases from V and 0 bases from J, with 8 bases in between. This CDR3 is built from 15 residues. Germline CDR1 is LGHNA and CDR2 is YSLEER. The CDR3 region is CASSQGTSNTGELFF. For the CDR3, the DNA is TGCGCCAGCAGCCAGGGGACTTCGAACACCGGGGAGCTGTTTTTT.

The V and J genes are TRBV7-9 and TRBJ1-1; D not certain. Germline CDR1 reads SEHNR; CDR2 reads FQNEAQ (reference sequence). Trimming cost V 7 bases and J 5 bases, with 11 bases left between them. The CDR3 is made up of 12 amino acids. As DNA, the CDR3 is TGTGCCAGCACCCTGTCCCGTACTGAAGCTTTCTTT. Encoded protein: CASTLSRTEAFF.

As concerns this clone: Within the sample, other DNA sequences also encode this same CDR3. The CDR3 coding sequence is TGTGCCAGCAGGACAGGGTCCACCGGGGAGCTGTTTTTT. Its protein is CASRTGSTGELFF. This rearrangement joins TRBV14 to TRBJ2-2; 7 bases fit TRBD1. After removal of 6 bases from V and 4 bases from J, the junction contained 2 bases not matched to a gene. This CDR3 has 13 residues. The germline V gene encodes CDR1 SGHDN and CDR2 FVKESK.

The chain couples TRBV19 to TRBJ1-2; 9 bases agree with TRBD1. Germline CDR1 is LNHDA and CDR2 is SQIVND (reference sequence). The CDR3 runs 12 residues. V trimming: 8 bases; J trimming: 8 bases; junction bases outside the gene matches: 6. The CDR3: CASHTGGGGYTF. CDR3 DNA sequence: TGTGCCAGTCACACAGGGGGCGGCGGCTACACCTTC.

V and J are TRBV2 and TRBJ1-1, with a weak D call TRBD1 (5 bases). This CDR3 comprises 16 residues. Trimming removed 7 bases from V and 5 bases from J, with 23 bases in between. CDR1 is SNHLY, CDR2 FYNNEI, per germline. Here the CDR3 DNA reads TGTGCCAGCAAGAAAGAGGCGGGGGGAAAAGAGACTGAAGCTTTCTTT. This sequence encodes CASKKEAGGKETEAFF.

This clone was seen only once. The chain uses TRBV3-1 (or the pseudogene TRBV3-2) and TRBJ1-2; no reliable D call. Germline assignment: CDR1 LGHDT and CDR2 YNNKEL (reference sequence). Trimming pared 2 bases from V and 5 bases from J, leaving 6 bases between. This CDR3 contains 12 residues. CDR3 DNA sequence: TGTGCCAGCAGCCAACTTCAATATGGCTACACCTTC. Translating it yields CASSQLQYGYTF.

V is TRBV12-3 or TRBV12-4 and J is TRBJ1-6; D unresolved. Between the trimmed V and J ends, which lost 3 bases and 14 bases, there was a span of 11 bases. This CDR3 is built from 12 residues. CDR3 coding DNA: TGTGCCAGCAGTTTTTCACAGACGGCCCTCCACTTT. Protein sequence: CASSFSQTALHF.

The CDR3: CASSPPRTYEQYF. The DNA of the CDR3 is TGTGCCAGCAGTCCCCCAAGGACTTACGAGCAGTACTTC. The chain has TRBV12-3 or TRBV12-4 and TRBJ2-7; maybe TRBD2 (5 bases). The CDR3 sequence is 13 residues long. V was clipped by 5 bases and J by 4 bases, with 12 bases between them.

V and J are TRBV25-1 and TRBJ2-6, with D hard to call. This CDR3 spans 16 amino acids. Germline lookup yields CDR1 MGHDK and CDR2 SYGVNS. The ends were cut back, 3 bases at V and 0 bases at J, with 9 bases in the middle. CDR3 coding DNA: TGTGCCAGCAGTGATGCGAGGAGCTCTGGGGCCAACGTCCTGACTTTC. Encoded protein: CASSDARSSGANVLTF.

The rearrangement joins TRBV4-3 to TRBJ1-6; no definite D call. CDR3 length: 12 amino acids. Per germline, CDR1 LGHNA and CDR2 YSLEER. Trimming took off 2 bases at V and 7 bases at J, with 3 bases between the two ends. The CDR3 sequence is CASSQPNSPLHF. The CDR3 DNA reads as TGCGCCAGCAGCCAACCCAATTCACCCCTCCACTTT.

The CDR3 DNA reads TGCGCCAGCAGCCGGGAGGATACTAATGAAAAACTGTTTTTT. Translation: CASSREDTNEKLFF. The chain recombines TRBV5-1 with TRBJ1-4, with no clear D. In germline, CDR1 is SGHRS, CDR2 YFSETQ. The V end was cut by 4 bases, the J end by 2 bases, with 9 bases between. This CDR3 is 14 amino acids long.

This clone appeared a single time. The chain carries TRBV3-1 (or the pseudogene TRBV3-2) and TRBJ2-7, with D possibly called TRBD1 or TRBD2 (6 bases each). The germline V and J ends were trimmed by 9 bases and 2 bases, with 20 bases remaining between them. The CDR3 totals 15 residues. The germline CDR1 and CDR2 sequences are LGHDT and YNNKEL (reference sequence). The CDR3 reads CASEPGEGGAYEQYF. CDR3 nucleotides: TGTGCCAGTGAGCCGGGTGAGGGGGGAGCCTACGAGCAGTACTTC.

CDR3 loop: CASSEAGSKITDTQYF. In DNA, the CDR3 is TGTGCCAGCAGTGAAGCGGGTAGTAAAATCACAGATACGCAGTATTTT. This chain uses TRBV2 with TRBJ2-3; D unclear. V was clipped by 0 bases and J by 2 bases, with 12 bases between them. Germline CDR1 is SNHLY and CDR2 is FYNNEI. The CDR3 is made up of 16 amino acids. Full variable domain (missing parts from reference TRBV2 and TRBJ2-3): EPEVTQTPSHQVTQMGQEVILRCVPISNHLYFYWYRQILGQKVEFLVSFYNNEISEKSEIFDDQFSVERPDGSNFTLKIRSTKLEDSAMYFCASSEAGSKITDTQYFGPGTRLTVL.

This clone was seen only a few times. The genes are TRBV19 and TRBJ1-5; D gene unclear. V was clipped by 7 bases and J by 4 bases, with 8 bases between them. CDR3 length: 12 residues. Germline loops: CDR1 LNHDA, CDR2 SQIVND (reference sequence). CDR3 DNA sequence: TGTGCCAGTAAACAAGGAAATCAGCCCCAGCATTTT. Its protein is CASKQGNQPQHF.